The sequence of this TCR beta chain was determined in a study of blood T cell repertoires in COVID-19. On the study more broadly: In each case, the material was cDNA or gDNA derived from T cells, B-cell-depleted T cells, or PBMCs.

The V and J ends lost 4 bases and 4 bases respectively, with 15 bases between them. The germline gives CDR1 SGHNT, CDR2 YYREEE (reference sequence). The CDR3 is 14 residues long. Generated by immunoSEQ multiplex PCR, the TCRdb table keeps only in-frame clones and is missing some. The data contain approximately 200,000 clones, roughly 80% of them seen just once; the ten biggest clones take up under 1.5%. This clone was counted once. This clonotype originated in a woman in her thirties or forties with acute COVID-19. Material: PBMCs or T cells enriched from blood (not recorded which). The chain joins TRBV5-4 to TRBJ2-7; a possible D gene is TRBD2 (6 bases). CDR3 region: CASSPGLTLYEQYF. As DNA, the CDR3 is TGTGCCAGCAGCCCGGGACTGACGCTGTACGAGCAGTACTTC.